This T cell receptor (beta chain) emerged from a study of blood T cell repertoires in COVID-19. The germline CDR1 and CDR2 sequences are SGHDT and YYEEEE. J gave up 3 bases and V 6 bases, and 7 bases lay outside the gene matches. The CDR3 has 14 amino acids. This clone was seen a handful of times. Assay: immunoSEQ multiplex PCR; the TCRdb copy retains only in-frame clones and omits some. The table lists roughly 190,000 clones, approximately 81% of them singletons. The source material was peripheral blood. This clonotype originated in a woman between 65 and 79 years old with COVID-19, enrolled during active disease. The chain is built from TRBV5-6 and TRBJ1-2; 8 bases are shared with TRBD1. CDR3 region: CASTRTGTDYGYTF. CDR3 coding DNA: TGTGCCAGCACCCGGACAGGGACTGACTATGGCTACACCTTC. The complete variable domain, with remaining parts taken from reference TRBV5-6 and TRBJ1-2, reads DAGVTQSPTHLIKTRGQQVTLRCSPKSGHDTVSWYQQALGQGPQFIFQYYEEEERQRGNFPDRFSGHQFPNYSSELNVNALLLGDSALYLCASTRTGTDYGYTFGSGTRLTVV.